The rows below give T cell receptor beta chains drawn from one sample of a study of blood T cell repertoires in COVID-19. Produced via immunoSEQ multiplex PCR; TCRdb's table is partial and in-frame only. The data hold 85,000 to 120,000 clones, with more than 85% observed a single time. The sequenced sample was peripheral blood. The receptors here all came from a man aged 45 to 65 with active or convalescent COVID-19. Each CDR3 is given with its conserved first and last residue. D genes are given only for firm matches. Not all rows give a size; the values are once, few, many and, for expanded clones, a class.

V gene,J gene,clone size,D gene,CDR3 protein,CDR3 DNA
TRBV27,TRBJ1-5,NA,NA,CASSLSGHSNQPQHF,TGTGCCAGCAGTTTATCGGGACACAGCAATCAGCCCCAGCATTTT
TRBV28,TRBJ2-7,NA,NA,CASSLYPGGARYF,TGTGCCAGCAGTTTATACCCCGGCGGGGCCCGGTACTTC
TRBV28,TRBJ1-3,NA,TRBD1,CASSGGQGTSGNTIYF,TGTGCCAGCAGTGGGGGACAGGGGACCTCTGGAAACACCATATATTTT
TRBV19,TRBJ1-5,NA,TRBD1,CASSLTGNQPQHF,TGTGCCAGTAGCCTGACAGGGAATCAGCCCCAGCATTTT
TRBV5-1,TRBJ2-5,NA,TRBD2,CASSLGGGFQETQYF,TGCGCCAGCAGCTTGGGCGGGGGTTTTCAAGAGACCCAGTACTTC
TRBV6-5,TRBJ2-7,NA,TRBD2,CASMTGGLEQYF,TGTGCCAGCATGACGGGGGGGCTCGAGCAGTACTTC
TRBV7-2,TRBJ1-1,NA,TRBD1,CASSLRDRGPTNTEAFF,TGTGCCAGCAGCCTTCGGGACAGGGGGCCTACGAACACTGAAGCTTTCTTT
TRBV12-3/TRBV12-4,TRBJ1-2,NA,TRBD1,CASSSDRGQGYTF,TGTGCCAGCAGCTCCGACAGGGGGCAGGGCTACACCTTC
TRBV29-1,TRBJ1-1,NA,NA,CSVEQQRNTEAFF,TGCAGCGTTGAACAACAGAGGAACACTGAAGCTTTCTTT
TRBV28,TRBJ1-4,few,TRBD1,CASSPQDRREDDKLFF,TGTGCCAGCAGTCCCCAGGACAGGAGGGAGGATGACAAACTGTTTTTT
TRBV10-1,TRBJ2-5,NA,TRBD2,CASSGLAGRETQYF,TGCGCCAGCTCGGGACTAGCGGGGCGGGAGACCCAGTACTTC
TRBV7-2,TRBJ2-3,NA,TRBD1,CASSLWSGGPDTQYF,TGTGCCAGCAGCTTATGGTCAGGGGGCCCAGATACGCAGTATTTT
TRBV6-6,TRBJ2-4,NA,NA,CASSSWGQQNIQYF,TGTGCCAGCAGTTCTTGGGGACAACAAAACATTCAGTACTTC
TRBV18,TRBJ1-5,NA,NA,CASSPGGDDQPQHF,TGTGCCAGCTCACCTGGGGGGGACGATCAGCCCCAGCATTTT
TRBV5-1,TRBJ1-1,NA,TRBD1,CASSRPQGDTEAFF,TGCGCCAGCAGCAGACCGCAGGGGGACACTGAAGCTTTCTTT
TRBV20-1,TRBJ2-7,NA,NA,CSASTRYSSYEQYF,TGCAGTGCTAGTACTAGATATTCCTCCTACGAGCAGTACTTC
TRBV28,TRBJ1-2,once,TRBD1,CASSLDRGNGYTF,TGTGCCAGCAGTTTAGACAGGGGCAATGGCTACACCTTC
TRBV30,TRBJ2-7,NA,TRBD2,CAWNLGLAGGSYEQYF,TGTGCCTGGAATCTGGGACTAGCGGGGGGGTCCTACGAGCAGTACTTC
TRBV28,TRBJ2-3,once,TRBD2,CASSFLAGGEDTQYF,TGTGCCAGCAGTTTCTTAGCGGGGGGCGAGGATACGCAGTATTTT
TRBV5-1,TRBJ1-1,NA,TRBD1,CASSLQGDTEAFF,TGCGCCAGCAGCTTACAGGGGGACACTGAAGCTTTCTTT
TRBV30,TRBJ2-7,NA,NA,CAWSSSPLGEQYF,TGTGCCTGGTCCTCTTCCCCACTCGGCGAGCAGTACTTC
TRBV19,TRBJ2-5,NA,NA,CASSIYLQETQYF,TGTGCCAGTAGTATATACCTGCAGGAGACCCAGTACTTC
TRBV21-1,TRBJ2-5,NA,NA,CASIPHESNNQETQYF,TGTGCCAGCATTCCCCATGAATCTAATAATCAAGAGACCCAGTACTTC
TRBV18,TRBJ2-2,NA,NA,CASSRPGDNTGELFF,TGTGCCAGCTCACGTCCGGGGGACAACACCGGGGAGCTGTTTTTT
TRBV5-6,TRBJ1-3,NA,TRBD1,CASSSDRGRGNTIYF,TGTGCCAGCAGCTCCGACAGGGGGCGAGGAAACACCATATATTTT
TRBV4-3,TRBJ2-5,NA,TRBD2,CASSQRTSAETQYF,TGCGCCAGCAGCCAAAGGACTAGCGCCGAGACCCAGTACTTC
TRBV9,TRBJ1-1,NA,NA,CASSRGRTDTEAFF,TGTGCCAGCAGCCGGGGTAGGACCGACACTGAAGCTTTCTTT
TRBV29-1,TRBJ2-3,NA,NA,CSVDLGRVTDTQYF,TGCAGCGTTGATCTCGGCAGGGTTACAGATACGCAGTATTTT
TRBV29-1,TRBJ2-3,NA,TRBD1,CSAAGTGSTDTQYF,TGCAGCGCGGCTGGGACAGGGAGCACAGATACGCAGTATTTT
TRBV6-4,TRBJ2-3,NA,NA,CASKDYPTDTQYF,TGTGCCAGCAAGGACTACCCCACAGATACGCAGTATTTT
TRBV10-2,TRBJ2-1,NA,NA,CASKVRGSHNEQFF,TGCGCCAGCAAGGTTAGAGGCAGCCACAATGAGCAGTTCTTC
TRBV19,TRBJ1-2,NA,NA,CASSVQFYGYTF,TGTGCCAGTAGTGTACAGTTTTATGGCTACACCTTC
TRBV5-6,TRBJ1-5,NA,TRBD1,CASSRDRLNQPQHF,TGTGCCAGCAGCCGGGACAGACTCAATCAGCCCCAGCATTTT
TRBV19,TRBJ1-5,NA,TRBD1,CASSIRDREQPQHF,TGTGCCAGTAGTATCCGGGACAGGGAACAGCCCCAGCATTTT
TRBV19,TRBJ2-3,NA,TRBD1,CASRDRGADTQYF,TGTGCCAGTCGGGACAGGGGGGCAGATACGCAGTATTTT
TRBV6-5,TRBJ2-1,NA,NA,CASGPAYNEQFF,TGTGCCAGCGGGCCGGCGTACAATGAGCAGTTCTTC
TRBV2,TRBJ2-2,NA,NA,CASSGAGTGELFF,TGTGCCAGCAGTGGGGCGGGCACCGGGGAGCTGTTTTTT
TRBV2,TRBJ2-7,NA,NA,CASSGTTGYEQYF,TGTGCCAGCAGCGGTACCACAGGCTACGAGCAGTACTTC
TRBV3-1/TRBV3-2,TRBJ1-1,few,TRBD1,CASKGQGNTEAFF,TGTGCCAGCAAAGGACAGGGGAACACTGAAGCTTTCTTT
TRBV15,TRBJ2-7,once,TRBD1,CATSRAGTGTYEQYF,TGTGCCACCAGCAGAGCAGGGACAGGAACCTACGAGCAGTACTTC
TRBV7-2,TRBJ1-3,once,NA,CASSPGGISGNTIYF,TGTGCCAGCTCACCCGGGGGGATCTCTGGAAACACCATATATTTT
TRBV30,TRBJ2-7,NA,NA,CAWSGQVTYEQYF,TGTGCCTGGAGTGGGCAGGTAACCTACGAGCAGTACTTC
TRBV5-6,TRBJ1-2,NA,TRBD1,CASSLASGTGDIGYTF,TGTGCCAGCAGCTTGGCATCCGGGACAGGGGATATCGGCTACACCTTC
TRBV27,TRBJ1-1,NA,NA,CASSPGQPTEAFF,TGTGCCAGCAGTCCCGGACAGCCCACTGAAGCTTTCTTT
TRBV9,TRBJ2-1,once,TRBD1,CASRRTGGSFSYNEQFF,TGTGCCAGCAGGAGGACAGGTGGATCCTTCTCCTACAATGAGCAGTTCTTC